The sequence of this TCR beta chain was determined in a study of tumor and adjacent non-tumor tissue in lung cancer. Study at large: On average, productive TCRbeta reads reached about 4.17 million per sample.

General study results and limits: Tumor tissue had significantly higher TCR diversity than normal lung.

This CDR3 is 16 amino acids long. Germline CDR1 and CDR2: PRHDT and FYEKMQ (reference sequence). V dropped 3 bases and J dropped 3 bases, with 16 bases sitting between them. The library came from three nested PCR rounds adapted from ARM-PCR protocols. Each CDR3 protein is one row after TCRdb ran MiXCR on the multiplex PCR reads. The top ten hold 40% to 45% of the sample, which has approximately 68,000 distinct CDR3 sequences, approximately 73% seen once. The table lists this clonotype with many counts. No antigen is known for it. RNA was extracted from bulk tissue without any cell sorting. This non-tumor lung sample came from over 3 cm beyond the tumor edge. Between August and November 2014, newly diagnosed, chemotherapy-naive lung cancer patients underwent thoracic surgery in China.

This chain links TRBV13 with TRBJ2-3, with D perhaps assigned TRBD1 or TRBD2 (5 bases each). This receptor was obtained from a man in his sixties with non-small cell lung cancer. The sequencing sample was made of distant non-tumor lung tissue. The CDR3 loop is CASSFLGYGATDTQYF. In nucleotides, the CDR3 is TGTGCCAGCAGCTTTCTGGGCTACGGGGCTACAGATACGCAGTATTTT.